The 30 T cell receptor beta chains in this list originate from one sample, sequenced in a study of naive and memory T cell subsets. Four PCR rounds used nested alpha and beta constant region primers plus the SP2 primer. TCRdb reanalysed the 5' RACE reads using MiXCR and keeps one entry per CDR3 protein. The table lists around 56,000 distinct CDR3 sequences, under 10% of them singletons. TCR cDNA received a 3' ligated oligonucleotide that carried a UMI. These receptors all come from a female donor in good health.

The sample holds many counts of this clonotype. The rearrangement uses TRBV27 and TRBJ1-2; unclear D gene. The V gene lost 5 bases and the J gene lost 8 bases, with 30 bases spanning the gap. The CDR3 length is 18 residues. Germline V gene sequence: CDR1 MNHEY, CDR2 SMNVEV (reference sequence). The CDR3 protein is CASSPLGLGRATTAGYTF. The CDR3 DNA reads TGTGCCAGCAGTCCTCTAGGGCTGGGCCGGGCTACGACTGCGGGCTACACCTTC.

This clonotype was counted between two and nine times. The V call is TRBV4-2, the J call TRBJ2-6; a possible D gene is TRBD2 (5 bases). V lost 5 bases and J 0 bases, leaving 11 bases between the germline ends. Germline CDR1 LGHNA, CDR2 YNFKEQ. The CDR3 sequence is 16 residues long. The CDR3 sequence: CASSGQGSSGANVLTF. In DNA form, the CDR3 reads TGTGCCAGCAGCGGGCAAGGGAGCTCTGGGGCCAACGTCCTGACTTTC.

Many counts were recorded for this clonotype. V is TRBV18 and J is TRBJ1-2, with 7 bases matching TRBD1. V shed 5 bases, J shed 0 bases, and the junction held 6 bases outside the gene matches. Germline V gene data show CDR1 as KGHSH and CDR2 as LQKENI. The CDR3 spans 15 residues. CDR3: CASSSTGTANYGYTF. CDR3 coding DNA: TGTGCCAGCTCATCTACCGGGACAGCTAACTATGGCTACACCTTC.

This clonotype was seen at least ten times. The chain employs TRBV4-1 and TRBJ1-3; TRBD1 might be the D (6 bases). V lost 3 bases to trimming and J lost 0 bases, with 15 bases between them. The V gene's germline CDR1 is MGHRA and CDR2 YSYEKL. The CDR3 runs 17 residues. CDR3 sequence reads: CASSQGRQAFSGNTIYF. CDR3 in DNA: TGCGCCAGCAGCCAGGGGAGACAGGCTTTCTCTGGAAACACCATATATTTT.

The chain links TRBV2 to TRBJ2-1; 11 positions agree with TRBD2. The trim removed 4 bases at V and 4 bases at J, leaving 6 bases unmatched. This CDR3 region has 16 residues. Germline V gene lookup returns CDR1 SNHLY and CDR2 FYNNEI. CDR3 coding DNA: TGTGCCAGCAGTGGTCGGCTAGCGGGGGGTTACAATGAGCAGTTCTTC. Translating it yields CASSGRLAGGYNEQFF. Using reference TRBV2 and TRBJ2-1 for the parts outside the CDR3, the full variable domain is EPEVTQTPSHQVTQMGQEVILRCVPISNHLYFYWYRQILGQKVEFLVSFYNNEISEKSEIFDDQFSVERPDGSNFTLKIRSTKLEDSAMYFCASSGRLAGGYNEQFFGPGTRLTVL.

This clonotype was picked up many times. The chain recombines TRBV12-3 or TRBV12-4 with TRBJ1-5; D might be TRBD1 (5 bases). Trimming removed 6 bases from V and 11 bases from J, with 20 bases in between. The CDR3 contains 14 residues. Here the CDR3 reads CASSPGTETGAQHF. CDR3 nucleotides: TGTGCCAGCAGCCCCGGGACGGAGACTGGGGCCCAGCATTTT.

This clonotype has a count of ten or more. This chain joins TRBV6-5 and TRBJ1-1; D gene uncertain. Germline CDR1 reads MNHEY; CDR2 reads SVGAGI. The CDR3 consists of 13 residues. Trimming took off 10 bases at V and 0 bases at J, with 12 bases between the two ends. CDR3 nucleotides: TGTGCCACCCAGAACCAGGTGAACACTGAAGCTTTCTTT. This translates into CATQNQVNTEAFF.

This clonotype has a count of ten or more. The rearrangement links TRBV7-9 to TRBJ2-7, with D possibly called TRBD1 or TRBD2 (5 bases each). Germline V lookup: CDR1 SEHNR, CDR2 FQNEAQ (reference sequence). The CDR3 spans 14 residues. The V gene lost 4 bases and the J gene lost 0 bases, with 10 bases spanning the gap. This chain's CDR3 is CASSSGTHSYEQYF. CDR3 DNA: TGTGCCAGCAGCTCCGGGACCCACTCCTACGAGCAGTACTTC. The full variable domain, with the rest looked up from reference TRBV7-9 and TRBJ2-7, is DTGVSQNPRHKITKRGQNVTFRCDPISEHNRLYWYRQTLGQGPEFLTYFQNEAQLEKSRLLSDRFSAERPKGSFSTLEIQRTEQGDSAMYLCASSSGTHSYEQYFGPGTRLTVT.

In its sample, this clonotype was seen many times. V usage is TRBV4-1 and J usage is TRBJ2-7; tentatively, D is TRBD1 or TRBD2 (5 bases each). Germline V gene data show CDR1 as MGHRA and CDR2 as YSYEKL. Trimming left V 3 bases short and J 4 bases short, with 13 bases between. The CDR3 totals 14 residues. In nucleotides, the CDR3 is TGCGCCAGCAGCCAGGGACCCGAAGGGTACGAGCAGTACTTC. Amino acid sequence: CASSQGPEGYEQYF.

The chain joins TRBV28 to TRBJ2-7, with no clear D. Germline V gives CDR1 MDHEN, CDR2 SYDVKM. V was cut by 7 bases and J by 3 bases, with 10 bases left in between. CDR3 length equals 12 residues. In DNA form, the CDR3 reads TGTGCCAGCACCAGCGCTGGCTACGAGCAGTACTTC. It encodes CASTSAGYEQYF.

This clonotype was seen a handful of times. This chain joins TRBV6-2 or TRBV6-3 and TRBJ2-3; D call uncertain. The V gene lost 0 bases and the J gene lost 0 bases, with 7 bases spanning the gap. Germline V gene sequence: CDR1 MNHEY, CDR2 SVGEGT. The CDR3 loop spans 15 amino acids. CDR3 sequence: CASSYSQSSTDTQYF. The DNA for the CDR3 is TGTGCCAGCAGTTACTCGCAGAGCAGCACAGATACGCAGTATTTT.

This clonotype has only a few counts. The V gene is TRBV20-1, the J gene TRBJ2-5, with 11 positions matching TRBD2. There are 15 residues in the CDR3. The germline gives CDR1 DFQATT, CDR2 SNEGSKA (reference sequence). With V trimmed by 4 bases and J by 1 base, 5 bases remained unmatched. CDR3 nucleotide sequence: TGCAGTGCTACCGGGACTAGCGGCTTCCAAGAGACCCAGTACTTC. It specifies CSATGTSGFQETQYF.

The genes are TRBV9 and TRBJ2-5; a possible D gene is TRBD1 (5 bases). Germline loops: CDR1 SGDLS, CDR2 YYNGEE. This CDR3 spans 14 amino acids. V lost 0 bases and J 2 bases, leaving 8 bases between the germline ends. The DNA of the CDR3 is TGTGCCAGCAGCGTAGGGGGCAGGCAAGAGACCCAGTACTTC. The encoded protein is CASSVGGRQETQYF.

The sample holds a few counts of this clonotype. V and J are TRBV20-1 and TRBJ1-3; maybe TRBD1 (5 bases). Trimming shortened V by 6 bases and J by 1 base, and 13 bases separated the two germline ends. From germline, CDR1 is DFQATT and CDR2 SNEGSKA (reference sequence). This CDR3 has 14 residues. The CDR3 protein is CSAAKRGSGNTIYF. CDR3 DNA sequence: TGCAGTGCAGCGAAAAGGGGTTCTGGAAACACCATATATTTT.

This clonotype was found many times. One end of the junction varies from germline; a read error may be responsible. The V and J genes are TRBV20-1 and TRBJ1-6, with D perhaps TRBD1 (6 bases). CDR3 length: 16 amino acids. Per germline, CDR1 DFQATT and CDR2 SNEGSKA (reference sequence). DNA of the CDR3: TGCAGTGCTAACAACCGACAATGGGACATCAATTCAGCCCTCCACTTT. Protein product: CSANNRQWDINSALHF.

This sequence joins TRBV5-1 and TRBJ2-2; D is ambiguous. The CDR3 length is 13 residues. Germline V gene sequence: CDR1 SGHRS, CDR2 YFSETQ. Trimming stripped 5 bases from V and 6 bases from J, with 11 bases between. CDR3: CASSAVFSGELFF. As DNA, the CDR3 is TGCGCCAGCAGTGCTGTTTTTTCCGGGGAGCTGTTTTTT.

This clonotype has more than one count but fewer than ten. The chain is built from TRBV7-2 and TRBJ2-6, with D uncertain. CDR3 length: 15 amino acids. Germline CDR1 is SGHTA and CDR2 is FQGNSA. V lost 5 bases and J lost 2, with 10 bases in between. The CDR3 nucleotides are TGTGCCAGCAGCCCTCTAGGTCCTGGGGCCAACGTCCTGACTTTC. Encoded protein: CASSPLGPGANVLTF.

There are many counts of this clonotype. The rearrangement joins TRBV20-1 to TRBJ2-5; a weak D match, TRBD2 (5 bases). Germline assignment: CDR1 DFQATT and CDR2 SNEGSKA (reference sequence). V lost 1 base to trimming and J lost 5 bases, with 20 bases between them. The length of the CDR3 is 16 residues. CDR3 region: CSARVGYRMGSETQYF. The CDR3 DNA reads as TGCAGTGCTAGAGTAGGATATCGAATGGGGAGTGAGACCCAGTACTTC.

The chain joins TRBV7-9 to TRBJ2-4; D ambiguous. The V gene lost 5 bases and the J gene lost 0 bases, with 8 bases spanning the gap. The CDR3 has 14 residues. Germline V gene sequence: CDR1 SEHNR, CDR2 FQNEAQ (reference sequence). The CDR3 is CASSENVAKNIQYF. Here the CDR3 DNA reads TGTGCCAGCAGCGAGAACGTAGCCAAAAACATTCAGTACTTC.

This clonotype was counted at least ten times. The CDR3 here is CSVETAGNTIYF. CDR3 sequence (DNA): TGCAGCGTTGAGACGGCTGGAAACACCATATATTTT. V gene TRBV29-1 combines with J gene TRBJ1-3; D remains ambiguous. This CDR3 region has 12 residues. Germline assignment: CDR1 SQVTM and CDR2 ANQGSEA. Trimming removed 3 bases from V and 2 bases from J, with 5 bases in between.

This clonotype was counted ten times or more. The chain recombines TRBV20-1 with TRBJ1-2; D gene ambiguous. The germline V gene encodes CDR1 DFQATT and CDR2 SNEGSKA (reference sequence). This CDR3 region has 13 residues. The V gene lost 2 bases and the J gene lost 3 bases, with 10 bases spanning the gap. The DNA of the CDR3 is TGCAGTGCTAGATCGTACGGCGACTATGGCTACACCTTC. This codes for CSARSYGDYGYTF.

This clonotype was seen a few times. The CDR3 nucleotides are TGTGCCATCAGTGAGGGGAACTATGGCTACACCTTC. This translates into CAISEGNYGYTF. The rearrangement links TRBV10-3 to TRBJ1-2; D ambiguous. CDR3 size: 12 residues. V shed 2 bases and J shed 2 bases, with 3 bases lying between them. Germline CDR1 is ENHRY and CDR2 is SYGVKD.

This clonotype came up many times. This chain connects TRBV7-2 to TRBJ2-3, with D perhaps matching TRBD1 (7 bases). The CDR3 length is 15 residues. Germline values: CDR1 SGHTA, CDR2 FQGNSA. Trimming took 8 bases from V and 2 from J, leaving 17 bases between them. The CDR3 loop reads CASHRRRGATDTQYF. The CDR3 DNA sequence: TGTGCCAGCCATCGTCGCAGGGGGGCCACAGATACGCAGTATTTT.

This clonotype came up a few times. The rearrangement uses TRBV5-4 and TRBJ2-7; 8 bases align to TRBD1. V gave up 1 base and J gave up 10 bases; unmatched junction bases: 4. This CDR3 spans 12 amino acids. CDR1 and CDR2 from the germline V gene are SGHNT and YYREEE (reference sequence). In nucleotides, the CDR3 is TGTGCCAGCAGCTTGCCCAGGGGGCTCCAGTACTTC. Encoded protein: CASSLPRGLQYF.

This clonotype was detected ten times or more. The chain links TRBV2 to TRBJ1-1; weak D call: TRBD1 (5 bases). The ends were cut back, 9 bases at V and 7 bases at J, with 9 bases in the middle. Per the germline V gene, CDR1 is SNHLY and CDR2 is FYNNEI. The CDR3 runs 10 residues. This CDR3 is CARAGDEAFF. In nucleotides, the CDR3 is TGTGCCAGGGCGGGGGATGAAGCTTTCTTT.

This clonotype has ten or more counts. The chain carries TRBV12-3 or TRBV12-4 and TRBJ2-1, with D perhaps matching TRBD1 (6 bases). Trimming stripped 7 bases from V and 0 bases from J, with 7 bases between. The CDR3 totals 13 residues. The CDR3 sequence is CASKGDSYNEQFF. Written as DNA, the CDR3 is TGTGCCAGCAAGGGGGACTCCTACAATGAGCAGTTCTTC.

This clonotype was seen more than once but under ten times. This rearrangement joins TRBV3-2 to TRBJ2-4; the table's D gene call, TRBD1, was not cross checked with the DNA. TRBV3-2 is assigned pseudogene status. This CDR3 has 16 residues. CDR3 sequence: CASSHPSDRAKNIQYF. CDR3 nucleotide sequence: TGTGCCAGCAGCCACCCCTCGGACAGGGCCAAAAACATTCAGTACTTC.

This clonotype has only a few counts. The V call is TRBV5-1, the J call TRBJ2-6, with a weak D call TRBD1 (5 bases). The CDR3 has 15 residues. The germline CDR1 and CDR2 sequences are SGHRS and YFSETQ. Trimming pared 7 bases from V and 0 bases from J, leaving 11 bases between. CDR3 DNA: TGCGCCAGCGGGGCTGTGAGCTCTGGGGCCAACGTCCTGACTTTC. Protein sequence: CASGAVSSGANVLTF.

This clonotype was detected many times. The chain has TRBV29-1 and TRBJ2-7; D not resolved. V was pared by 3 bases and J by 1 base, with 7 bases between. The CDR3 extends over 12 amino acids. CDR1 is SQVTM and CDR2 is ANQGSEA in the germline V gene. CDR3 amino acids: CSVEFDSYEQYF. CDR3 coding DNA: TGCAGCGTTGAGTTCGATTCCTACGAGCAGTACTTC.

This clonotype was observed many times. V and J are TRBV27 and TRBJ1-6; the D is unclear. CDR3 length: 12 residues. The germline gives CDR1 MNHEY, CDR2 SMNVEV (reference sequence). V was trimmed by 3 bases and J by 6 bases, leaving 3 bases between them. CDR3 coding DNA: TGTGCCAGCAGTTTCAGTAATTCACCCCTCCACTTT. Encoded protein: CASSFSNSPLHF.